Reported below is one TCR beta chain. A junction end diverges from the germline sequence, so it may reflect a read error. Measured with immunoSEQ multiplex PCR; TCRdb has only the in-frame clones, and not every one. The table lists 200,000 to 250,000 clones, approximately 80% of them singletons. This specimen belongs to a study of blood T cell repertoires in COVID-19. The TCR originated in a woman in her thirties or forties who had recovered from COVID-19. Material: peripheral blood.

CDR3 DNA: TGTGCCAGCAGCCGTTCGGGACAGGGGCCCGAGTCCTTC. Amino acids: CASSRSGQGPESF. V is TRBV6-5 and J is TRBJ1-2; 10 bases line up with TRBD1. The CDR3 totals 13 residues. Germline V lookup: CDR1 MNHEY, CDR2 SVGAGI.